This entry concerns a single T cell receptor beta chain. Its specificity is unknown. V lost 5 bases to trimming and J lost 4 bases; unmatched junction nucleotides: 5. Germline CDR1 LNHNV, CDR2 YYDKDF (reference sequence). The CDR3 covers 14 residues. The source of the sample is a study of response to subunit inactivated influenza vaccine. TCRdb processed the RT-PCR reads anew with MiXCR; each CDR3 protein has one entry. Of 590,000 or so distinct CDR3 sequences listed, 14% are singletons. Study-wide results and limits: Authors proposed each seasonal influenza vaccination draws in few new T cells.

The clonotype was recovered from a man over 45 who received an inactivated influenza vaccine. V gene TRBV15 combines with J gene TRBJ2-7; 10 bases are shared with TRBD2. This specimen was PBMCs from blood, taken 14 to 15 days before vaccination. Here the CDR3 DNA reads TGTGCCACCAGCGTGGCTAGCGGGAGATACGAGCAGTACTTC. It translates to CATSVASGRYEQYF.